A single sample is the source of the 8 T cell receptor beta chains below, sequenced in a study of neurological immune-mediated disorders. MiXCR, run by TCRdb on the 5' RACE reads, gives a single entry per CDR3 protein. The sample lists around 40,000 distinct CDR3 sequences, about 7% occurring once. The material sequenced was CD4+ T cells from blood. Source of these receptors: a man in his forties or fifties in good health.

This clonotype has at least ten counts. The chain links TRBV20-1 to TRBJ2-7, with D perhaps matching TRBD1 or TRBD2 (5 bases each). This CDR3 is built from 10 residues. The V gene lost 6 bases and the J gene lost 10 bases, with 13 bases spanning the gap. Germline lookup yields CDR1 DFQATT and CDR2 SNEGSKA (reference sequence). CDR3 amino acids: CSAGTGPQYF. The CDR3 DNA is TGCAGTGCCGGGACCGGGCCCCAGTACTTC.

This clonotype appeared many times. This rearrangement joins TRBV7-2 to TRBJ2-7, with D possibly matching TRBD1 (6 bases). This CDR3 has 13 amino acids. The germline V gene has CDR1 SGHTA and CDR2 FQGNSA. Between the trimmed V and J ends, which lost 5 bases and 6 bases, there was a span of 14 bases. The CDR3 loop reads CASSLDRLGEQYF. The CDR3 DNA follows: TGTGCCAGCAGCCTTGACAGGCTGGGCGAGCAGTACTTC. Filled out from reference TRBV7-2 and TRBJ2-7, the complete variable domain reads GAGVSQSPSNKVTEKGKDVELRCDPISGHTALYWYRQSLGQGLEFLIYFQGNSAPDKSGLPSDRFSAERTGGSVSTLTIQRTQQEDSAVYLCASSLDRLGEQYFGPGTRLTVT.

This clonotype was seen more than once but under ten times. The J gene is TRBJ2-7, the V gene TRBV5-6, with a tentative D call TRBD1 (6 bases). This CDR3 has 14 residues. Germline values: CDR1 SGHDT, CDR2 YYEEEE. Deletions cut 4 bases from V and 0 bases from J, with 11 bases between. The CDR3 nucleotides are TGTGCCAGCAGCACCGCCAGGGGCTCCTACGAGCAGTACTTC. It is translated as CASSTARGSYEQYF.

This clonotype came up many times. In nucleotides, the CDR3 is TGTGCCACCAGTGACCGTAGACAGGGGAGAAACACAGATACGCAGTATTTT. It codes for CATSDRRQGRNTDTQYF. The chain couples TRBV24-1 to TRBJ2-3; 8 nucleotides match TRBD1. This CDR3 spans 17 amino acids. J gave up 2 bases and V 4 bases, and 10 bases lay outside the gene matches. Germline values: CDR1 KGHDR, CDR2 SFDVKD.

This clonotype showed up many times. The CDR3 loop reads CASSQVANEQFF. The DNA for the CDR3 is TGCGCCAGCAGCCAAGTGGCTAATGAGCAGTTCTTC. This chain uses TRBV4-3 with TRBJ2-1, with D hard to call. This CDR3 comprises 12 residues. With 1 base removed from V and 7 bases from J, the gap between germline ends came to 5 bases. Germline-derived CDR1 and CDR2 are LGHNA and YSLEER.

This clonotype was seen repeatedly, ten times or more. The chain links TRBV7-2 to TRBJ2-7; TRBD2 matches 7 bases. The CDR3 spans 15 residues. Looked up from germline, CDR1 is SGHTA and CDR2 is FQGNSA. V shed 3 bases, J shed 0 bases, and the junction held 5 bases outside the gene matches. The CDR3 DNA is TGTGCCAGCAGCTTCAGGGAGGGTGGCTCCTACGAGCAGTACTTC. Its protein product is CASSFREGGSYEQYF.

The chain employs TRBV10-3 and TRBJ2-3; TRBD2 aligns across 7 bases. The CDR3 is 16 amino acids. J gave up 4 bases and V 11 bases, and 18 bases lay outside the gene matches. Germline V gives CDR1 ENHRY, CDR2 SYGVKD. DNA for the CDR3: TGTGCCGTGGGCGGGGGAACCTTACCAGCCGCAGATACGCAGTATTTT. Amino acid sequence: CAVGGGTLPAADTQYF.

Ten or more counts support this clonotype. The chain is built from TRBV7-2 and TRBJ2-1; D is ambiguous. The CDR3 loop spans 14 amino acids. V dropped 2 bases and J dropped 1 base, with 6 bases sitting between them. The germline V gene has CDR1 SGHTA and CDR2 FQGNSA. The CDR3 spells CASSLLVSYNEQFF. CDR3 sequence (DNA): TGTGCCAGCAGCTTACTAGTTTCCTACAATGAGCAGTTCTTC.